One and the same sample provided the 15 T cell receptor beta chains below, sequenced in a study of T cell repertoires in cytomegalovirus infection. TCRdb redid the calling of the reads with MiXCR, one entry per CDR3 protein. Among almost 300,000 distinct CDR3 sequences listed, roughly 9.3% were seen once. The source material was PBMCs. Receptors were obtained from a human donor in good health (CMV status not recorded). Some clones in this sample may be carry-over from other donors' samples.

This chain connects TRBV20-1 to TRBJ1-1; D remains unclear. V was pared by 3 bases and J by 0 bases, with 11 bases between. The CDR3 consists of 14 residues. Per germline, CDR1 DFQATT and CDR2 SNEGSKA (reference sequence). CDR3 coding DNA: TGCAGTGCTAGTTTTGGGTCCATGAACACTGAAGCTTTCTTT. It specifies CSASFGSMNTEAFF.

This clonotype was observed a handful of times. The CDR3, as DNA: TGTGCCAGTAGTACAGCATTGAACACTGAAGCTTTCTTT. It specifies CASSTALNTEAFF. The chain carries TRBV19 and TRBJ1-1; D unclear. Trimming left V 4 bases short and J 0 bases short, with 6 bases between. The CDR3 totals 13 residues. Germline CDR1 LNHDA, CDR2 SQIVND (reference sequence).

This clonotype showed up many times. The chain recombines TRBV5-1 with TRBJ2-3, with 7 bases lining up with TRBD1. Germline V gives CDR1 SGHRS, CDR2 YFSETQ. The CDR3 has 17 residues. With 5 bases clipped from V and 4 bases from J, the junction kept 16 bases outside the gene matches. The DNA for the CDR3 is TGCGCCAGCAGTCCCGGGACAGACGGAATAGGCGCAGATACGCAGTATTTT. Translation: CASSPGTDGIGADTQYF.

This sequence joins TRBV5-6 and TRBJ2-2; 9 bases are a match to TRBD1. The V gene end was trimmed by 0 bases and the J gene end by 6 bases; junction bases not matched to a gene: 3. This CDR3 comprises 15 residues. Germline lookup yields CDR1 SGHDT and CDR2 YYEEEE. CDR3 region: CASSLGQGVAGELFF. In nucleotides, the CDR3 is TGTGCCAGCAGCTTGGGACAGGGGGTTGCCGGGGAGCTGTTTTTT.

This clonotype has a count of ten or more. This sequence joins TRBV7-8 and TRBJ1-5, with 7 positions matching TRBD1. The J segment lost 3 bases and the V segment lost 1 base, leaving 3 bases of the junction unmatched. CDR3 size: 15 residues. Germline CDR1 SGHVS, CDR2 FQNEAQ. The CDR3, as DNA: TGTGCCAGCAGCTTAGGGGACAGTTTCAATCAGCCCCAGCATTTT. Amino acid sequence: CASSLGDSFNQPQHF.

A word on this clonotype: Given a much more abundant clone one base away, this may be a read error. The missing conserved phenylalanine or tryptophan at the end of this CDR3 makes a read error likely. J is TRBJ2-5 and V is TRBV7-9, with D perhaps TRBD1 (6 bases). Germline-derived CDR1 and CDR2 are SEHNR and FQNEAQ (reference sequence). The CDR3 is made up of 14 amino acids. V dropped 3 bases and J dropped 3 bases, with 11 bases sitting between them. The CDR3 nucleotides read TGTGCCAGCAGCTTTCGGACAGATAAAGAGACCCAGTACCTC. Encoded protein: CASSFRTDKETQYL.

This clonotype came up many times. The chain links TRBV28 to TRBJ2-6, with a possible D match to TRBD1 (5 bases). Looked up from germline, CDR1 is MDHEN and CDR2 is SYDVKM. V shed 5 bases and J shed 0 bases, with 8 bases lying between them. This CDR3 is built from 15 residues. CDR3 sequence (DNA): TGTGCCAGCAGTGCCGACAGCTCTGGGGCCAACGTCCTGACTTTC. The encoded protein is CASSADSSGANVLTF.

This clonotype occurred a few times. V is TRBV7-9 and J is TRBJ2-3; D is unclear. Per the germline V gene, CDR1 is SEHNR and CDR2 is FQNEAQ (reference sequence). The germline V and J ends were trimmed by 3 bases and 5 bases, with 15 bases remaining between them. The CDR3 extends over 15 amino acids. CDR3 in amino acids: CASSFGDGRKDTQYF. CDR3 bases: TGTGCCAGCAGCTTCGGTGACGGAAGAAAAGATACGCAGTATTTT.

The sample holds many counts of this clonotype. This chain links TRBV28 with TRBJ2-1, with 8 bases aligning to TRBD2. This CDR3 region has 16 residues. Looked up from germline, CDR1 is MDHEN and CDR2 is SYDVKM. V lost 3 bases and J lost 6; bases outside the gene matches: 10. CDR3 in DNA: TGTGCCAGCAGTTTGGGGGTTTCGGGGGGGATCAATGAGCAGTTCTTC. Translating it yields CASSLGVSGGINEQFF.

The V gene is TRBV13, the J gene TRBJ1-2, with a possible D match to TRBD1 (6 bases). CDR3 length: 13 residues. The V end was cut by 8 bases, the J end by 7 bases, with 17 bases between. CDR1 and CDR2 (germline): PRHDT, FYEKMQ (reference sequence). CDR3 nucleotides: TGTGCCAGCGAGATAAGGGGGGAAGCTGGCTACACCTTC. Its protein product is CASEIRGEAGYTF.

This clonotype was counted between two and nine times. This chain connects TRBV20-1 to TRBJ2-7; 7 bases fit TRBD1. The germline CDR1 and CDR2 sequences are DFQATT and SNEGSKA (reference sequence). The CDR3 totals 14 residues. V shed 3 bases and J 0 bases; nucleotides not matched to a gene: 5. Here the CDR3 reads CSARETGSSYEQYV. CDR3 nucleotide sequence: TGCAGTGCTAGGGAGACAGGGAGCTCCTACGAGCAGTACGTC.

This rearrangement joins TRBV3-1 to TRBJ2-3, with unresolved D. V gave up 4 bases and J gave up 0 bases, with 17 bases separating them. Germline V gives CDR1 LGHDT, CDR2 YNNKEL (reference sequence). CDR3 size: 17 residues. The CDR3 DNA sequence: TGTGCCAGCAGCCCCCTTTTTGGACGAGAAAGCACAGATACGCAGTATTTT. It translates to CASSPLFGRESTDTQYF.

This clonotype was detected ten times or more. This chain uses TRBV23-1 with TRBJ2-7; no reliable D call. TRBV23-1 falls under the ORF class, with uncertain function. The CDR3 is 15 amino acids. Trimming stripped 3 bases from V and 3 bases from J, with 15 bases between. The CDR3 sequence: CASSQASEDLYEQYV. The CDR3 DNA follows: TGCGCCAGCAGTCAGGCGTCGGAAGACCTCTACGAGCAGTACGTC.

This clonotype has ten or more counts. The CDR3 region has the DNA TGTGCCAGCAGTAAGGACAGGCACAATGAGCAGTTCTTC. This gives the protein CASSKDRHNEQFF. This sequence joins TRBV6-1 and TRBJ2-1; 7 bases fit TRBD1. Losses at the gene ends were 5 bases for V and 5 bases for J; bases not matched to a gene: 3. Germline values: CDR1 MNHNS, CDR2 SASEGT. The length of the CDR3 is 13 residues.

The genes are TRBV14 and TRBJ2-1; 10 bases map to TRBD2. CDR3 length: 17 residues. Losses at the gene ends were 0 bases for V and 5 bases for J; bases not matched to a gene: 7. Germline V gene data show CDR1 as SGHDN and CDR2 as FVKESK. The CDR3 nucleotides are TGTGCCAGCAGCCAAGATTGGCTAGCGGGGGTCCACAATGAGCAGTTCTTC. This encodes CASSQDWLAGVHNEQFF. Using reference TRBV14 and TRBJ2-1 for the parts outside the CDR3, the full variable domain is EAGVTQFPSHSVIEKGQTVTLRCDPISGHDNLYWYRRVMGKEIKFLLHFVKESKQDESGMPNNRFLAERTGGTYSTLKVQPAELEDSGVYFCASSQDWLAGVHNEQFFGPGTRLTVL.